Shown below are 2 T cell receptor beta chains from a single sample sequenced in a study of blood T cell repertoires in COVID-19. Profiled with immunoSEQ multiplex PCR; TCRdb holds only in-frame clones, not every one. The sample records about 330,000 clones, more than 75% being singletons. The sequencing input was PBMCs or T cells enriched from blood (not recorded which). These receptors originate from a woman aged 18-29 years who had recovered from COVID-19.

The genes are TRBV30 and TRBJ2-5; 9 bases agree with TRBD1. CDR1 is GTSNPN and CDR2 is SVGIG in the germline V gene (reference sequence). The trim removed 1 base at V and 2 bases at J, leaving 5 bases unmatched. The CDR3 runs 15 residues. In DNA, the CDR3 is TGTGCCTGGAGTGCCGGGACAGGGTATCAAGAGACCCAGTACTTC. Its protein is CAWSAGTGYQETQYF.

The V and J genes are TRBV7-7 and TRBJ2-2, with D perhaps TRBD2 (7 bases). CDR3 size: 15 residues. CDR1 SSHAT and CDR2 FNYEAQ come from the germline V gene (reference sequence). Here the CDR3 reads CATETFAGAGGELFF. CDR3 bases: TGTGCTACCGAAACTTTCGCGGGGGCGGGCGGGGAGCTGTTTTTT.